A single sample gave rise to the 24 T cell receptor beta chains below, sequenced in a study of CD8+CD57+ T cells in acquired aplastic anemia. The study profiled TCR beta VDJ and CDR3 using genomic DNA as template. TCRdb fed the reads into MiXCR, producing one record per CDR3 protein. This sample has 60,000 or so distinct CDR3 sequences; about 50% occur once, and the top ten carry around 2.3%. Specimen: sorted CD4+, CD8+, or CD8+CD57+ T cells (not recorded which) from PBMCs. The receptor source for this set is a human donor in good health, serving as a control.

The chain couples TRBV2 to TRBJ2-7, with TRBD1 identical over 9 bases. The CDR3 length is 12 residues. CDR1 and CDR2 (germline): SNHLY, FYNNEI. Germline trimming cut 4 bases from V and 6 bases from J; bases unmatched to any gene: 1. The CDR3 sequence: CASSGTGVEQYF. The CDR3, as DNA: TGTGCCAGCAGTGGGACAGGGGTCGAGCAGTACTTC.

The chain has TRBV2 and TRBJ2-7; D gene unclear. Germline CDR1 SNHLY, CDR2 FYNNEI. The CDR3 spans 14 residues. Trimming left V 6 bases short and J 0 bases short, with 12 bases between. CDR3 amino acids: CASSLMASSYEQYF. In nucleotides, the CDR3 is TGTGCCAGCAGCCTGATGGCCTCCTCCTACGAGCAGTACTTC.

The gene calls are TRBV2 and TRBJ2-1; no clear D. CDR1 and CDR2 from the germline V gene are SNHLY and FYNNEI. The V gene lost 4 bases and the J gene lost 3 bases, with 4 bases spanning the gap. The CDR3 is 12 amino acids. The CDR3 sequence is CASSGDYNEQFF. CDR3 in DNA: TGTGCCAGCAGTGGCGACTACAATGAGCAGTTCTTC.

Ten or more counts support this clonotype. The rearrangement joins TRBV12-3 or TRBV12-4 to TRBJ2-7, with 9 bases identical to TRBD2. This CDR3 region has 17 residues. The J segment lost 1 base and the V segment lost 0 bases, leaving 7 bases of the junction unmatched. CDR3 residues: CASSLAGLAGPSYEQYF. The CDR3 region has the DNA TGTGCCAGCAGTTTAGCGGGGCTAGCGGGACCTTCCTACGAGCAGTACTTC.

The genes are TRBV2 and TRBJ1-5, with a possible D match to TRBD1 (6 bases). Between the trimmed V and J ends, which lost 10 bases and 3 bases, there was a span of 16 bases. This CDR3 region has 14 residues. Germline V lookup: CDR1 SNHLY, CDR2 FYNNEI. The CDR3 DNA sequence: TGTGCCATATCTGGGGGCGAGAACAATCAGCCCCAGCATTTT. Protein: CAISGGENNQPQHF.

This clonotype appeared a single time. One end of the junction fails to match germline, which may point to a read error. The chain uses TRBV29-1 and TRBJ1-1, with D unclear. CDR3 length equals 12 residues. Looked up from germline, CDR1 is SQVTM and CDR2 is ANQGSEA. The CDR3 loop is CSVGGTNTEAFF. CDR3 DNA sequence: TGCAGTGTTGGCGGCACTAACACTGAAGCTTTCTTT.

This clonotype was seen ten or more times. This clone may be a read error of a much larger clone one base away. The CDR3 carries no conserved terminal phenylalanine or tryptophan, so it likely arises from a read error. CDR3 sequence (DNA): TGTGCCAGTAGTATACTAAACAGGGGGCTGAACACTGAAGCTTTCCTT. The encoded protein is CASSILNRGLNTEAFL. The V and J genes are TRBV19 and TRBJ1-1; 9 bases fit TRBD1. V gave up 2 bases and J gave up 0 bases; unmatched junction bases: 4. This CDR3 is built from 16 residues. Germline V gene data show CDR1 as LNHDA and CDR2 as SQIVND (reference sequence).

This clonotype came up many times. This chain links TRBV7-9 with TRBJ1-4; D unclear. The germline V gene encodes CDR1 SEHNR and CDR2 FQNEAQ (reference sequence). Trimming took 3 bases from V and 0 from J, leaving 8 bases between them. This CDR3 has 15 amino acids. The CDR3 bases are TGTGCCAGCAGCTTGTCGGGAGCAACTAATGAAAAACTGTTTTTT. This encodes CASSLSGATNEKLFF.

The chain couples TRBV29-1 to TRBJ1-4; no definite D call. This CDR3 region has 13 residues. The germline V gene has CDR1 SQVTM and CDR2 ANQGSEA. V dropped 5 bases and J dropped 3 bases, with 10 bases sitting between them. The chain's CDR3 is CSVLRSPNEKLFF. The DNA of the CDR3 is TGCAGCGTTCTCAGGTCTCCTAATGAAAAACTGTTTTTT.

This clonotype has ten or more counts. The genes are TRBV7-3 and TRBJ2-1; TRBD2 agrees at 7 bases. This CDR3 spans 16 amino acids. CDR1 is SGHTA, CDR2 FQGTGA, per germline. J was trimmed by 1 base and V by 8 bases; bases with no gene match: 11. The CDR3 reads CASARRETLSYNEQFF. As DNA, the CDR3 is TGTGCCAGCGCTCGGCGGGAGACATTATCCTACAATGAGCAGTTCTTC.

The chain carries TRBV19 and TRBJ2-1, with 10 bases lining up with TRBD2. This CDR3 spans 17 amino acids. V gave up 6 bases and J gave up 7 bases; unmatched junction bases: 15. The germline CDR1 and CDR2 sequences are LNHDA and SQIVND (reference sequence). CDR3 sequence: CASRKRRKREGHNEQFF. As DNA, the CDR3 is TGTGCCAGTAGGAAAAGACGAAAGCGGGAGGGCCATAATGAGCAGTTCTTC.

The chain links TRBV20-1 to TRBJ1-6, with 8 bases matching TRBD1. CDR1 is DFQATT, CDR2 SNEGSKA, per germline (reference sequence). Germline trimming cut 1 base from V and 5 bases from J; bases unmatched to any gene: 10. The CDR3 has 17 amino acids. CDR3 sequence reads: CSARGLTGGRHNSPLHF. DNA for the CDR3: TGCAGTGCTAGAGGACTAACAGGGGGTAGACATAATTCACCCCTCCACTTT.

This chain connects TRBV7-2 to TRBJ2-1, with 9 bases fitting TRBD2. The J segment lost 6 bases and the V segment lost 0 bases, leaving 3 bases of the junction unmatched. Germline CDR1 and CDR2: SGHTA and FQGNSA. This CDR3 is 15 amino acids long. The CDR3: CASSLASGGGNEQFF. The DNA for the CDR3 is TGTGCCAGCAGCTTAGCTAGCGGGGGAGGCAATGAGCAGTTCTTC.

V is TRBV24-1 and J is TRBJ2-3; 12 positions match TRBD2. Germline V gene sequence: CDR1 KGHDR, CDR2 SFDVKD. After removal of 1 base from V and 1 base from J, the junction contained 2 bases not matched to a gene. The CDR3 consists of 17 residues. CDR3 sequence (DNA): TGTGCCACCAGTGATTTTCTAGCGGGAGGGCGCACAGATACGCAGTATTTT. Protein sequence: CATSDFLAGGRTDTQYF.

The table lists this clonotype with a count of one. This is likely a read error, given that the CDR3 carries no conserved phenylalanine or tryptophan at its end. The rearrangement joins TRBV3-1 to TRBJ1-1; 9 bases match TRBD1. The CDR3 spans 14 residues. Per germline, CDR1 LGHDT and CDR2 YNNKEL (reference sequence). Unmatched junction bases numbered 5, after V lost 6 bases and J lost 3 bases. The CDR3 nucleotides read TGTGCCAGCAGTCGAGACAGGGGGGACACTGAAGCTTTCCTT. Its translation is CASSRDRGDTEAFL.

The chain joins TRBV19 to TRBJ2-7, with 9 bases matching TRBD1. Germline V lookup: CDR1 LNHDA, CDR2 SQIVND (reference sequence). The CDR3 runs 14 residues. V was pared by 5 bases and J by 4 bases, with 6 bases of the junction left unmatched. The CDR3 sequence: CASSRGQGSYEQYF. The CDR3 DNA reads as TGTGCCAGTAGTCGCGGACAGGGGTCGTACGAGCAGTACTTC.

The rearrangement uses TRBV12-3 or TRBV12-4 and TRBJ2-3, with 9 positions matching TRBD2. The ends lost 1 base at V and 1 base at J; junction bases unmatched: 9. CDR3 length: 18 amino acids. CDR3 amino acids: CASSLGLAGTRGTDTQYF. CDR3 in DNA: TGTGCCAGCAGTTTAGGGCTAGCGGGGACCAGGGGCACAGATACGCAGTATTTT.

This rearrangement joins TRBV20-1 to TRBJ2-7; D might be TRBD1 (6 bases). Looked up from germline, CDR1 is DFQATT and CDR2 is SNEGSKA (reference sequence). Trimming pared 5 bases from V and 5 bases from J, leaving 10 bases between. The CDR3 is made up of 11 amino acids. CDR3 DNA sequence: TGCAGTGCTTATGACAGGAACGAGCAGTACTTC. Translated, it gives CSAYDRNEQYF.

This clonotype was counted at least ten times. V gene TRBV5-1 combines with J gene TRBJ2-7; no firm D call. Trimming left V 0 bases short and J 2 bases short, with 18 bases between. Germline V gene sequence: CDR1 SGHRS, CDR2 YFSETQ. The CDR3 covers 17 residues. The CDR3 nucleotides are TGCGCCAGCAGCTTGGGAATACAGACCCGACGAACCTACGAGCAGTACTTC. This sequence encodes CASSLGIQTRRTYEQYF.

This chain connects TRBV6-5 to TRBJ2-7; TRBD1 matches at 7 bases. This CDR3 contains 10 residues. The germline CDR1 and CDR2 sequences are MNHEY and SVGAGI. J was trimmed by 11 bases and V by 5 bases; bases with no gene match: 3. CDR3 DNA: TGTGCCAGCAGTCCCGGGACAGAGTACTTC. As protein: CASSPGTEYF.

The chain links TRBV7-2 to TRBJ2-5; D is ambiguous. V was cut by 1 base and J by 2 bases, with 14 bases left in between. The CDR3 contains 16 residues. Germline V gene lookup returns CDR1 SGHTA and CDR2 FQGNSA. The CDR3 spells CASSLGVVRRQETQYF. The CDR3 coding sequence is TGTGCCAGCAGCTTAGGAGTGGTCAGGAGACAAGAGACCCAGTACTTC.

This clonotype has a count of ten or more. The chain couples TRBV11-2 to TRBJ2-7, with D perhaps matching TRBD2 (5 bases). The length of the CDR3 is 18 residues. The germline V gene encodes CDR1 SGHAT and CDR2 FQNNGV. V lost 0 bases and J lost 3, with 21 bases in between. CDR3 amino acids: CASSLERGPQAGGYEQYF. The CDR3 coding sequence is TGTGCCAGCAGCTTAGAGAGAGGGCCCCAGGCGGGCGGCTACGAGCAGTACTTC.

With respect to this clonotype: The junction does not match germline at one end; this may be a read error. The gene calls are TRBV19 and TRBJ2-1; either TRBD1 or TRBD2 may supply D (5 bases each). The CDR3 runs 15 residues. CDR1 LNHDA and CDR2 SQIVND come from the germline V gene (reference sequence). For the CDR3, the DNA is TGCGCCAGTAGCCAAGAGAGGGGTGGCTACGATGAGCAGTTCTTC. Amino acids: CASSQERGGYDEQFF.

Worth noting for this clonotype: This may come from a read error, since a much larger clone is one base off. V gene TRBV28 combines with J gene TRBJ1-3; possible D gene TRBD1, 5 bases. The CDR3 is made up of 15 amino acids. Germline CDR1 reads MDHEN; CDR2 reads SYDVKM. The CDR3 nucleotides are TGTGCCGGCAGTTCCCCTCCAGGGTACGGAAACACCATATATTTT. Its protein product is CAGSSPPGYGNTIYF. Variable domain in full (rest from reference TRBV28 and TRBJ1-3): DVKVTQSSRYLVKRTGEKVFLECVQDMDHENMFWYRQDPGLGLRLIYFSYDVKMKEKGDIPEGYSVSREKKERFSLILESASTNQTSMYLCAGSSPPGYGNTIYFGEGSWLTVV.